The T cell receptor (beta chain) under discussion was sequenced for a study of response to subunit inactivated influenza vaccine (dated by TCRdb to 2016 to 2018). In the study overall: To follow how T cells responded to a trivalent subunit inactivated influenza vaccine, the researchers relied on deep quantitative profiling of the T cell receptor repertoire.

This clonotype turned up a few times. Its antigen is unknown. No base quality information exists; no much larger clone differs at one position. Beyond this particular receptor, the publication reports: The authors suggested that each seasonal influenza vaccination may recruit only a limited number of new T cells.

The method behind the library was RT-PCR. The sequencer listed for this sample is Illumina HiSeq 2500. TCRdb applied fastp at Q25 and MiXCR to the public reads, then kept only in-frame beta chains. Entries are consolidated by CDR3 protein sequence, retaining the most common genes and DNA. This sample lists roughly 160,000 distinct CDR3 sequences; about 10% were detected once. 35% to 40% of the sample belongs to the ten largest clones. V and J are truncated by 5 bases and 2 bases respectively, leaving an intervening sequence of 13 bases. The germline V gene sets CDR1 to MDHEN and CDR2 to SYDVKM. The CDR3 goes from the cysteine to the phenylalanine over 14 residues. CDR3 DNA is the only sequence kept; it has 42 bases, read in frame from the first base.

The sequence was collected from a man between 50 and 75 years old who received an inactivated influenza vaccine. Donor details come from another sample of the same person, matched by shared clones. Sequencing was performed on CD8+ T cells sorted from PBMCs, taken less than 30 months after vaccination. The chain employs TRBV28 and TRBJ2-7; the D call could be TRBD1 or TRBD2, with each sharing 5 bases. The CDR3 sequence is CASSVGTDTYEQYF. The DNA is as follows: TGTGCCAGCAGTGTCGGGACCGACACCTACGAGCAGTACTTC.